What follows are 14 T cell receptor beta chains derived from one specimen sequenced in a study of shared clonotypes between healthy human individuals (dated by TCRdb to the early 2020s). Libraries were constructed by the immunoSEQ multiplex PCR assay. TCRdb limited this immuneACCESS table to in-frame rearrangements with V and J called. A share of clones is missing; checked studies link under half to unresolved V genes, and the rest is unexplained. The sample profile shows approximately 600,000 clones; around 96% of them were found once. The ten largest clones take up 0.095% to 0.14% of the sample. CD8 naive samples were obtained by positive selection for CCR7 among CD45RO-negative cells, yielding a CD45RA+CCR7+ population from which TemRA cells were excluded. Sequences were obtained from naive CD8+ T cells sorted from blood. This specimen's cell subset or site label, interpreted: CD45RA+CCR7+. These receptor sequences come from a woman aged 25 to 39 in good health.

A word on this clone: Other DNA sequences from this sample encode an identical CDR3 as well. V gene TRBV5-4 combines with J gene TRBJ2-5; D gene unclear. Germline assignment: CDR1 SGHNT and CDR2 YYREEE (reference sequence). The CDR3 is 13 amino acids. V shed 0 bases and J shed 3 bases, with 6 bases lying between them. CDR3 nucleotide sequence: TGTGCCAGCAGCTTGGAGGTGGAAGAGACCCAGTACTTC. Its translation is CASSLEVEETQYF.

The rearrangement joins TRBV28 to TRBJ2-7; D not resolved. V was cut by 9 bases and J by 3 bases, with 15 bases left in between. The length of the CDR3 is 13 residues. CDR1 and CDR2 (germline): MDHEN, SYDVKM. CDR3 protein: CASAWNSNYEQYF. In DNA, the CDR3 is TGTGCCAGTGCTTGGAACAGCAACTACGAGCAGTACTTC.

The sample holds one count of this clone. This chain links TRBV5-4 with TRBJ1-4, with 7 bases identical to TRBD1. Looked up from germline, CDR1 is SGHNT and CDR2 is YYREEE (reference sequence). The CDR3 length is 14 residues. The V and J ends lost 2 bases and 5 bases, in that order; junction bases with no gene match: 3. The CDR3 coding sequence is TGTGCCAGCAGCTTACAGGGGCTAAATGAAAAACTGTTTTTT. Residues: CASSLQGLNEKLFF.

The chain joins TRBV4-1 to TRBJ2-7; 8 bases are a match to TRBD1. The germline gives CDR1 MGHRA, CDR2 YSYEKL. The trim removed 1 base at V and 9 bases at J, leaving 2 bases unmatched. The length of the CDR3 is 12 residues. The CDR3 loop reads CASSQGTGPQYF. CDR3 bases: TGCGCCAGCAGCCAAGGGACAGGGCCGCAGTACTTC.

The chain carries TRBV30 and TRBJ1-2, with 8 nucleotides matching TRBD1. The CDR3 consists of 18 residues. The germline CDR1 and CDR2 sequences are GTSNPN and SVGIG (reference sequence). V lost 1 base and J lost 4; bases outside the gene matches: 17. In DNA form, the CDR3 reads TGTGCCTGGAGTGGCAACATGGGGCTCAGGGGGCAAGGCTATGGCTACACCTTC. The encoded protein is CAWSGNMGLRGQGYGYTF. The variable domain in full, completed from reference TRBV30 and TRBJ1-2, reads SQTIHQWPATLVQPVGSPLSLECTVEGTSNPNLYWYRQAAGRGLQLLFYSVGIGQISSEVPQNLSASRPQDRQFILSSKKLLLSDSGFYLCAWSGNMGLRGQGYGYTFGSGTRLTVV.

The J gene is TRBJ2-7, the V gene TRBV27; 9 bases match TRBD1. With V trimmed by 4 bases and J by 6 bases, 10 bases remained unmatched. Germline lookup yields CDR1 MNHEY and CDR2 SMNVEV (reference sequence). This CDR3 has 15 residues. CDR3 coding DNA: TGTGCCAGCAGTTCTTCCGGGACAGGGATTTCCGAGCAGTACTTC. This gives the protein CASSSSGTGISEQYF.

The V gene is TRBV7-7, the J gene TRBJ2-5, with TRBD1 as a possible D gene (6 bases). The CDR3 consists of 13 residues. V was cut by 3 bases and J by 3 bases, with 8 bases left in between. Germline-derived CDR1 and CDR2 are SSHAT and FNYEAQ (reference sequence). The CDR3 region is CASSFGTKETQYF. CDR3 nucleotides: TGTGCCAGCAGCTTCGGGACAAAAGAGACCCAGTACTTC.

The chain is built from TRBV10-1 and TRBJ1-1; 7 bases match TRBD1. V was pared by 5 bases and J by 4 bases, with 1 base of the junction left unmatched. This CDR3 has 12 amino acids. Germline CDR1 WNHNN, CDR2 SYGVQD (reference sequence). The CDR3 reads CASSNRGTEAFF. The CDR3, as DNA: TGCGCCAGCAGTAACAGGGGCACTGAAGCTTTCTTT.

CDR3 sequence reads: CATGRKGHPYEQYF. CDR3 sequence (DNA): TGTGCCACCGGGAGGAAGGGGCACCCCTACGAGCAGTACTTC. The chain joins TRBV6-5 to TRBJ2-7, with 7 bases identical to TRBD2. The germline V gene has CDR1 MNHEY and CDR2 SVGAGI. Trimming removed 10 bases from V and 2 bases from J; junction bases left unmatched: 11. This CDR3 contains 14 residues.

V gene TRBV29-1 combines with J gene TRBJ2-1; possibly TRBD2 for D (5 bases). V lost 4 bases and J lost 7, with 14 bases in between. The CDR3 covers 13 residues. CDR1 is SQVTM and CDR2 is ANQGSEA in the germline V gene. The CDR3 sequence is CSVAPGFGNEQFF. The CDR3 DNA reads as TGCAGCGTTGCCCCGGGGTTTGGGAATGAGCAGTTCTTC.

This chain connects TRBV29-1 to TRBJ2-7; D remains unclear. The CDR3 totals 13 residues. Trimming shortened V by 3 bases and J by 2 bases, and 11 bases separated the two germline ends. Germline-derived CDR1 and CDR2 are SQVTM and ANQGSEA. The CDR3: CSVESERPYEQYF. CDR3 DNA: TGCAGCGTTGAGTCGGAGCGACCCTACGAGCAGTACTTC.

The chain employs TRBV27 and TRBJ2-7, with 8 bases lining up with TRBD1. Trimming removed 3 bases from V and 5 bases from J; junction bases left unmatched: 9. This CDR3 contains 15 residues. Germline V gene sequence: CDR1 MNHEY, CDR2 SMNVEV (reference sequence). The CDR3 DNA is TGTGCCAGCAGTTTCACAGGGGGTGGCCTACACGAGCAGTACTTC. Translation: CASSFTGGGLHEQYF.

Concerning this clone: Other DNA variants within this sample encode the same CDR3. The rearrangement uses TRBV7-9 and TRBJ2-1; D gene ambiguous. Germline CDR1 is SEHNR and CDR2 is FQNEAQ (reference sequence). CDR3 size: 11 residues. Trimming pared 5 bases from V and 6 bases from J, leaving 5 bases between. This CDR3 is CASSPPNEQFF. The DNA for the CDR3 is TGTGCCAGCAGCCCACCCAATGAGCAGTTCTTC.

On this clone itself: The sample has other DNA sequences that encode this CDR3 too. The chain employs TRBV19 and TRBJ2-7; possibly TRBD1 or TRBD2 for D (5 bases each). CDR3 size: 13 residues. Trimming removed 5 bases at V and 4 bases at J, with 12 bases between. Germline V gives CDR1 LNHDA, CDR2 SQIVND (reference sequence). The CDR3 region has the DNA TGTGCCAGTAGTCCCGGGACCCTATACGAGCAGTACTTC. Protein product: CASSPGTLYEQYF.